Sequencing of this T cell receptor beta chain was carried out in a study of vaccination effects on CD4 cells after COVID-19. Study overall: With the ViraFEST assay, the study expanded antigen-specific CD4+ T cells using viral peptide pools, then sequenced them. IL-2 at 10 IU/ml and peptides at about 10 ug/ml were added to cultured PBMC, around 2 million per well.

Whole-study findings and limits: Marked clonal contraction of infection- and vaccine-induced clones was seen late after vaccination.

There are a few counts of this clone. No antigen is known for it. Clones were read by immunoSEQ multiplex PCR, and TCRdb kept only the in-frame ones, dropping some. The data hold 40,000 or so clones, with approximately 72% observed a single time. Investigators separated out CD4+ T cells once around nine days of culture had passed. Among the vaccine recipients, none had a prior SARS-CoV-2 infection, and nucleocapsid antibodies were negative. The source material was CD4+ T cells from PBMCs cultured without peptide, sampled before COVID-19 vaccination. This clonotype originated in a human donor who received a COVID-19 vaccine.

CDR3 residues: CASSLGTGAWEAFF. In DNA form, the CDR3 reads TGTGCCAGCAGTTTAGGGACAGGGGCTTGGGAAGCTTTCTTT. This rearrangement joins TRBV6-2 or TRBV6-3 to TRBJ1-1; 10 bases are a match to TRBD1. The CDR3 consists of 14 residues. Unmatched junction bases numbered 7, after V lost 4 bases and J lost 8 bases. Germline CDR1 and CDR2: MNHEY and SVGEGT.